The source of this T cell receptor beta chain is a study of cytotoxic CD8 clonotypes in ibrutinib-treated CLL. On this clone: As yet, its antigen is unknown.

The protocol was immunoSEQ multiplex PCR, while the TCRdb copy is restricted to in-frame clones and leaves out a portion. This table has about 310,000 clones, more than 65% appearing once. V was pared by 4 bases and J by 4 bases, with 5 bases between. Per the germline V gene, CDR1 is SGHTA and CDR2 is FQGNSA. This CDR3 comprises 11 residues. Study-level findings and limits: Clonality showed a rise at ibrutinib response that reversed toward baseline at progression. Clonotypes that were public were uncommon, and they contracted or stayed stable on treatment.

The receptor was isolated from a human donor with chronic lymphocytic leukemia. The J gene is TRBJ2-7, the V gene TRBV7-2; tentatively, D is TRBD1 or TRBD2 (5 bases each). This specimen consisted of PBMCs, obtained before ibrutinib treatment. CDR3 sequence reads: CASSWGYEQYF. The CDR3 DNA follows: TGTGCCAGCAGCTGGGGGTACGAGCAGTACTTC.